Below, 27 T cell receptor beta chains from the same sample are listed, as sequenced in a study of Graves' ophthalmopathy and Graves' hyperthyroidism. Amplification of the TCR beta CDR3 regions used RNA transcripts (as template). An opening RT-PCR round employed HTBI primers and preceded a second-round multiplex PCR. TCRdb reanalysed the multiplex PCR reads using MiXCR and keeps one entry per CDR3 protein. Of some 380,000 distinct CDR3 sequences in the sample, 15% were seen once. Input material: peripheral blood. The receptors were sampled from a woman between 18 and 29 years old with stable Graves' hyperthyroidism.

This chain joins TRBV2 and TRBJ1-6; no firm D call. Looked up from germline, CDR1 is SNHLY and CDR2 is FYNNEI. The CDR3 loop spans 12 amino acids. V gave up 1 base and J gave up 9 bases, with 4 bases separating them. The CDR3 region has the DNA TGTGCCAGCAGTGAAGTATTTTCACCCCTCCACTTT. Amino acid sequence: CASSEVFSPLHF.

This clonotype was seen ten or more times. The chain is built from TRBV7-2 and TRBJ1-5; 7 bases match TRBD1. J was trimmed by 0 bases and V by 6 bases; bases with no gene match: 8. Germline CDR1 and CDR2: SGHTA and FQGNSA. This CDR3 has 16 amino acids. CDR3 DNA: TGTGCCAGCAGACGGTCCGGGACAGCTAGCAATCAGCCCCAGCATTTT. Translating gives CASRRSGTASNQPQHF.

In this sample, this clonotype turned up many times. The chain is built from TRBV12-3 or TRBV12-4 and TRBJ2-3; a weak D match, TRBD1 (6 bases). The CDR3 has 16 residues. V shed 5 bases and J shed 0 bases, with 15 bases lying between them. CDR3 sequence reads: CASSERLRGSTDTQYF. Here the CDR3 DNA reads TGTGCCAGCAGTGAGCGACTCAGGGGTAGCACAGATACGCAGTATTTT.

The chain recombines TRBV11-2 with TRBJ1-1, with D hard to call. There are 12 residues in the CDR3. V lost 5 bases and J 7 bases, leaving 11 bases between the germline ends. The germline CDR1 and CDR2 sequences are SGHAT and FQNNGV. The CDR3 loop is CASSAHRNEAFF. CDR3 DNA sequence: TGTGCCAGCAGCGCCCACAGAAATGAAGCTTTCTTT.

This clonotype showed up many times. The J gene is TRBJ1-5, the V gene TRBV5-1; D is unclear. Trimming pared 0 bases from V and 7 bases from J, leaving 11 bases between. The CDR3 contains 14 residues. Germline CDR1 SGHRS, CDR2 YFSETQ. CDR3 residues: CASSLVPLGQPQHF. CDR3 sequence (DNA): TGCGCCAGCAGCTTGGTCCCTCTAGGGCAGCCCCAGCATTTT.

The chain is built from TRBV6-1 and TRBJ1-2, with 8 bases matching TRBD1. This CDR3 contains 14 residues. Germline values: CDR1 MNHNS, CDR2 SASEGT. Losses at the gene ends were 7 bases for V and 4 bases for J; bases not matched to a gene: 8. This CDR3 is CASTLTGVFYGYTF. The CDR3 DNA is TGTGCCAGCACCTTGACAGGGGTTTTCTATGGCTACACCTTC.

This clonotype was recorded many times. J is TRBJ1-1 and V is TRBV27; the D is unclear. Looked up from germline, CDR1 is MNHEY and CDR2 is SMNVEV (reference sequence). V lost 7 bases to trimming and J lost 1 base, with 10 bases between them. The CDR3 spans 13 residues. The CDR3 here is CASKIRKNTEAFF. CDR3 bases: TGTGCCAGCAAAATACGTAAGAACACTGAAGCTTTCTTT.

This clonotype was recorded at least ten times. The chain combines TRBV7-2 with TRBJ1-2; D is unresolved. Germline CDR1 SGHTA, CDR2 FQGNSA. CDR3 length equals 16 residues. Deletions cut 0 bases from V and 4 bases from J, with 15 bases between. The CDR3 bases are TGTGCCAGCAGCTTAGCGGGAGCAGAAGGGTCCTATGGCTACACCTTC. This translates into CASSLAGAEGSYGYTF.

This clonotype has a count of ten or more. In DNA form, the CDR3 reads TGCAGTGCTAGGGGGACAGAAAGATCTCCTAACTATGGCTACACCTTC. Encoded protein: CSARGTERSPNYGYTF. The chain combines TRBV20-1 with TRBJ1-2; 7 bases fit TRBD1. The CDR3 is 16 residues long. The J segment lost 0 bases and the V segment lost 3 bases, leaving 10 bases of the junction unmatched. In germline, CDR1 is DFQATT, CDR2 SNEGSKA (reference sequence).

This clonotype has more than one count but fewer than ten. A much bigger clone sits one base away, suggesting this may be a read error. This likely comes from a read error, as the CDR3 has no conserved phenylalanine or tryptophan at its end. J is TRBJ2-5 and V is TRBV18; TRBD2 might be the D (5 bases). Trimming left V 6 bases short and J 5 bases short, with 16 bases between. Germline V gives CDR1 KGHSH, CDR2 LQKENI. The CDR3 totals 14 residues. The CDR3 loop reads CASSDYGRTETQYL. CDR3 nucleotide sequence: TGTGCCAGCTCCGACTATGGGCGCACGGAGACCCAGTACCTC.

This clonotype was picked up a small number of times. CDR3 sequence (DNA): TGTGCCAGCAGTGAATTTCGGGGCTCCTATAATTCACCCCTCCACTTT. Encoded protein: CASSEFRGSYNSPLHF. V usage is TRBV25-1 and J usage is TRBJ1-6; unclear D gene. This CDR3 contains 16 residues. Germline V CDR1 and CDR2: MGHDK, SYGVNS. V was shortened by 1 base and J by 0 bases, with 7 bases between the two germline ends.

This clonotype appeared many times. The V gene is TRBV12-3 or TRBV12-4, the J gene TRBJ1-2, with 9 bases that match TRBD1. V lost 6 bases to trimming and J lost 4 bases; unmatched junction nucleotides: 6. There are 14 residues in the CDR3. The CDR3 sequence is CASRPGQGPYGYTF. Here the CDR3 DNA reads TGTGCCAGCAGACCGGGACAGGGTCCCTATGGCTACACCTTC.

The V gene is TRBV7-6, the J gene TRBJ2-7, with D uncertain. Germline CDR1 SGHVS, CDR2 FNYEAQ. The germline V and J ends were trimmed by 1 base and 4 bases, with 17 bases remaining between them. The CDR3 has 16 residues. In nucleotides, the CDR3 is TGTGCCAGCAGCTTAGGTGTAGGGATCGACTCATACGAGCAGTACTTC. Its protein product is CASSLGVGIDSYEQYF.

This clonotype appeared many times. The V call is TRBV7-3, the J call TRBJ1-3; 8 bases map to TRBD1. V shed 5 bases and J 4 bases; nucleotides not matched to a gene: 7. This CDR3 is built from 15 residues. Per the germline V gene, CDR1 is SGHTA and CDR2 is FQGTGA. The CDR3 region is CASSPGQAHGNTIYF. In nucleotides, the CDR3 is TGTGCCAGCAGCCCGGGACAGGCGCACGGAAACACCATATATTTT.

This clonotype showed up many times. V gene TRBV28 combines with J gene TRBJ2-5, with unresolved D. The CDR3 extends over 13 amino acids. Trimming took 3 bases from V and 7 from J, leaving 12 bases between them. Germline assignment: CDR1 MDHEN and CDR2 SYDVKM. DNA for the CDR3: TGTGCCAGCAGTTTTAACAGTCCACCGACCCAGTACTTC. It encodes CASSFNSPPTQYF.

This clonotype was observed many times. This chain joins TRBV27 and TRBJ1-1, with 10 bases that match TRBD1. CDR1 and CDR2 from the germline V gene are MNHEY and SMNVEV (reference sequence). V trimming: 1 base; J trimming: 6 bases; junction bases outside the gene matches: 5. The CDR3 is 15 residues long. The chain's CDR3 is CASSLYGTGAPEAFF. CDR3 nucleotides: TGTGCCAGCAGTTTATACGGGACAGGGGCCCCTGAAGCTTTCTTT.

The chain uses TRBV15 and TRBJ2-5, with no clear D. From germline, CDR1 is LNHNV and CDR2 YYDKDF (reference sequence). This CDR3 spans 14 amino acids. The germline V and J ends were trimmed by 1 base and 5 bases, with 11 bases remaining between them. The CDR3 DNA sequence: TGTGCCACCAGCAGAGGAAGAAATTCGGAGACCCAGTACTTC. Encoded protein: CATSRGRNSETQYF.

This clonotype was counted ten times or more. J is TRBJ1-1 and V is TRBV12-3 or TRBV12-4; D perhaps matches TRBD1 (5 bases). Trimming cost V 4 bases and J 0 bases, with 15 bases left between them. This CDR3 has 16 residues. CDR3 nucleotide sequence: TGTGCCAGCAGTTCGCCTCCGGGACGGCTGAACACTGAAGCTTTCTTT. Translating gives CASSSPPGRLNTEAFF.

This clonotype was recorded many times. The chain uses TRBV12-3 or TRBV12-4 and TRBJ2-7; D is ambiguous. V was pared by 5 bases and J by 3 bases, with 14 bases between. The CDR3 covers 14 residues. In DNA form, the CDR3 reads TGTGCCAGCAGTCACATTCGGACGGACTACGAGCAGTACTTC. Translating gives CASSHIRTDYEQYF.

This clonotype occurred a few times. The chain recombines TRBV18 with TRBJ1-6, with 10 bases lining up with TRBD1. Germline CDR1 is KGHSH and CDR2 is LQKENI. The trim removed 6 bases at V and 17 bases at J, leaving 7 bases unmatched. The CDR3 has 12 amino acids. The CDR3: CASSPSGTGVHF. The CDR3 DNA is TGTGCCAGCTCCCCGTCCGGGACAGGGGTCCACTTT.

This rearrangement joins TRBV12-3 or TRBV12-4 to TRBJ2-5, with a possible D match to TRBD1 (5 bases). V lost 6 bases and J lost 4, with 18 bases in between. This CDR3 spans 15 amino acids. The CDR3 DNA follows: TGTGCCAGCAGCTCCCAACCCAGGGTGCGAGAGACCCAGTACTTC. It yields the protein CASSSQPRVRETQYF.

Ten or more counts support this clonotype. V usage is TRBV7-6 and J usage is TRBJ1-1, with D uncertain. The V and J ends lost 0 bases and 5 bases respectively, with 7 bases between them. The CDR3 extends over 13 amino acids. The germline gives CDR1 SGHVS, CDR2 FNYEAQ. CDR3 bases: TGTGCCAGCAGCTTAGCCGAAGTAACTGAAGCTTTCTTT. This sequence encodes CASSLAEVTEAFF.

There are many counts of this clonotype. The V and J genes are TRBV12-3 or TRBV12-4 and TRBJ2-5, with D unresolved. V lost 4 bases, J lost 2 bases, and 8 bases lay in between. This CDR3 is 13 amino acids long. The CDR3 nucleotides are TGTGCCAGCAGTTCTCACGAACAAGAGACCCAGTACTTC. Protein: CASSSHEQETQYF.

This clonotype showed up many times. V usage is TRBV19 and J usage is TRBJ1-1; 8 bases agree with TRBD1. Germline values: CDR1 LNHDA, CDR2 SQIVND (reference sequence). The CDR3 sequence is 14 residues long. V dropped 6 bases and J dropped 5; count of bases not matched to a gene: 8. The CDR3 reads CASSLTGVETEAFF. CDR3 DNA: TGTGCCAGTAGCCTGACAGGGGTGGAAACTGAAGCTTTCTTT.

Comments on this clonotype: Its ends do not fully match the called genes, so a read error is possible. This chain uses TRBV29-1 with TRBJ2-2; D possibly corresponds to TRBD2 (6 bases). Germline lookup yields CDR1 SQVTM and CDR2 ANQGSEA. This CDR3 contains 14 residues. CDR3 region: CSVGTNQNTGGLFF. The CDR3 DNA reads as TGCAGCGTTGGGACTAATCAGAACACCGGGGGGCTGTTTTTT.

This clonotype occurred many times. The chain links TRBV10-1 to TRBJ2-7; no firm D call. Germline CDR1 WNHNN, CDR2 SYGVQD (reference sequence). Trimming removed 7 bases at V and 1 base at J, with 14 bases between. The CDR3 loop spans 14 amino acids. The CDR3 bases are TGCGCCAGCACCTCGCTGAAAATATCCTACGAGCAGTACTTC. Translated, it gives CASTSLKISYEQYF.

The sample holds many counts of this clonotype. The CDR3 DNA reads as TGTGCCAGCAGTGAAGCCGGGACAGGTTTTCAGCCCCAGCATTTT. Residues: CASSEAGTGFQPQHF. The chain carries TRBV6-1 and TRBJ1-5; TRBD1 matches at 8 bases. Trimming cost V 0 bases and J 6 bases; bases outside gene matches: 4. The CDR3 length is 15 residues. Germline CDR1 MNHNS, CDR2 SASEGT.